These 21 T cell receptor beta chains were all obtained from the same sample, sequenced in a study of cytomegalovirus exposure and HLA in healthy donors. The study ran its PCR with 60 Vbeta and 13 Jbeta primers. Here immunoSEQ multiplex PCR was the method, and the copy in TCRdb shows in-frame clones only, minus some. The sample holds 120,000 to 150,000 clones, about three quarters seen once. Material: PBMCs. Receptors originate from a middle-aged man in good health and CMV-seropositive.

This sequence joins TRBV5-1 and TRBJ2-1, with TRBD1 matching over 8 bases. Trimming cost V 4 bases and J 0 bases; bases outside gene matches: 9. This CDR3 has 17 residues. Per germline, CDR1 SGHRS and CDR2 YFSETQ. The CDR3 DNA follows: TGCGCCAGCAGCGAAGGACAGGGCGTGGGCTCCTACAATGAGCAGTTCTTC. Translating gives CASSEGQGVGSYNEQFF.

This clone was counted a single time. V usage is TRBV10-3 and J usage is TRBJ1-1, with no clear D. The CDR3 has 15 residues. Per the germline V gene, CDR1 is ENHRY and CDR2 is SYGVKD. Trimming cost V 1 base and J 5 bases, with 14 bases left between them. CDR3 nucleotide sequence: TGTGCCATCAGTGAGTTCGGGGATTCGGGGACTGAAGCTTTCTTT. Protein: CAISEFGDSGTEAFF.

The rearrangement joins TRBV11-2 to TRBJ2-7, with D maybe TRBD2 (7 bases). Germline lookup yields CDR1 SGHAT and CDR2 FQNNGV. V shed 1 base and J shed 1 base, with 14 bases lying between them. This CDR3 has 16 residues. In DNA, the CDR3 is TGTGCCAGCAGCTTAGTGGCGGGGGCGATATCCTACGAGCAGTACTTC. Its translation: CASSLVAGAISYEQYF.

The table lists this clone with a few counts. CDR3 sequence (DNA): TGTGCCAGCAGTTCACTCGGACAGGGAGGTGCATCACCCCTCCACTTT. Encoded protein: CASSSLGQGGASPLHF. The chain carries TRBV27 and TRBJ1-6; 8 bases are a match to TRBD1. The CDR3 sequence is 16 residues long. Unmatched junction bases numbered 12, after V lost 4 bases and J lost 10 bases. Germline values: CDR1 MNHEY, CDR2 SMNVEV (reference sequence).

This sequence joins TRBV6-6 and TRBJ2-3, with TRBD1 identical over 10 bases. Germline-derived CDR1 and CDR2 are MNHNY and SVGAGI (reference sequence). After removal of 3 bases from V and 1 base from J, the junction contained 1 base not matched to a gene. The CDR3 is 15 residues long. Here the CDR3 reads CASSYGTGGTDTQYF. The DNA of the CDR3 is TGTGCCAGCAGTTATGGGACAGGGGGCACAGATACGCAGTATTTT.

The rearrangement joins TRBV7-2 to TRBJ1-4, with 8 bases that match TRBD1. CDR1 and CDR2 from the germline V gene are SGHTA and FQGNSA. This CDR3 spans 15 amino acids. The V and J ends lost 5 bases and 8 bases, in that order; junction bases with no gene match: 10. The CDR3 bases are TGTGCCAGCAGCATAGGACAGGGAGGAATGGAAAAACTGTTTTTT. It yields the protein CASSIGQGGMEKLFF.

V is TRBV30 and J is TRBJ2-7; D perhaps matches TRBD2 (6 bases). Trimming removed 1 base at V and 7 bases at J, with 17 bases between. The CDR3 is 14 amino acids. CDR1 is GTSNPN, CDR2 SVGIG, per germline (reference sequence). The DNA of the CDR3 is TGTGCCTGGAGTGGAGAGGGAGGTGGTTGGGAGCAGTACTTC. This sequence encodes CAWSGEGGGWEQYF.

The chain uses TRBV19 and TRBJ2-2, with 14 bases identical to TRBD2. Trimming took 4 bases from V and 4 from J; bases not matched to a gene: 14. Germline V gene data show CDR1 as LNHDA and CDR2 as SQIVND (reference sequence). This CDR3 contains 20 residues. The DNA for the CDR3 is TGTGCCAGTAGTACTCTGCCGCGACTAGCGGGAGGGATAAGCACCGGGGAGCTGTTTTTT. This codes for CASSTLPRLAGGISTGELFF.

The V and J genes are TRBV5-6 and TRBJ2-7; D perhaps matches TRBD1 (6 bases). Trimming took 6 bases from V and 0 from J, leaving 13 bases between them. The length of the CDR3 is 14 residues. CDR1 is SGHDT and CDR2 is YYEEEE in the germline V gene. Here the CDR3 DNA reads TGTGCCAGCAAACTTGGGGGCAACTCCTACGAGCAGTACTTC. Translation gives CASKLGGNSYEQYF.

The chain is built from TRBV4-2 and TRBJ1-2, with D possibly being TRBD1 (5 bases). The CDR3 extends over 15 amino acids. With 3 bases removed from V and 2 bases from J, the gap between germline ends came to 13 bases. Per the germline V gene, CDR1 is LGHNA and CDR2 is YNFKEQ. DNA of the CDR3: TGTGCCAGCAGCCAGGCTGGGACTCAGAACTATGGCTACACCTTC. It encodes CASSQAGTQNYGYTF.

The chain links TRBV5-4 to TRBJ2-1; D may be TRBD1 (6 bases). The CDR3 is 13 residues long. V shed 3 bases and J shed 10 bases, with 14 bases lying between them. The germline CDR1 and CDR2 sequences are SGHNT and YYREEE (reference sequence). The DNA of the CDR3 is TGTGCCAGCAGCTGGGGGCTAGCTTACGAGCAGTTCTTC. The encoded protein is CASSWGLAYEQFF.

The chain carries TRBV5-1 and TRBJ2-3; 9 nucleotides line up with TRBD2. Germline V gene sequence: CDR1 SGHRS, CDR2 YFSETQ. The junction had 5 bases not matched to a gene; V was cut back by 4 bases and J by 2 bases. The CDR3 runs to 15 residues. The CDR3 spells CASSARGGNTDTQYF. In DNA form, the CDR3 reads TGCGCCAGCAGCGCGCGGGGGGGTAACACAGATACGCAGTATTTT. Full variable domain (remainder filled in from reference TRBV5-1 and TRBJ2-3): KAGVTQTPRYLIKTRGQQVTLSCSPISGHRSVSWYQQTPGQGLQFLFEYFSETQRNKGNFPGRFSGRQFSNSRSEMNVSTLELGDSALYLCASSARGGNTDTQYFGPGTRLTVL.

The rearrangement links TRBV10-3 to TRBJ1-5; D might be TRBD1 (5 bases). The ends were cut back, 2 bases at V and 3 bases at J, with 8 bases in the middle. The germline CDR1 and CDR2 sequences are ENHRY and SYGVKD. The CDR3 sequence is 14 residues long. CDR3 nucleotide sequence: TGTGCCATCAGTGAGGGGGGGTCCAATCAGCCCCAGCATTTT. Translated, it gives CAISEGGSNQPQHF.

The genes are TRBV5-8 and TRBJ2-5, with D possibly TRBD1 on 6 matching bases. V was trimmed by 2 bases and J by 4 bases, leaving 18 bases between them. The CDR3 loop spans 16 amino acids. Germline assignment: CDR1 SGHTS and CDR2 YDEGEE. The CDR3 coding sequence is TGTGCCAGCAGCTTCGGTCAGGCAGGGGCTGTAGAGACCCAGTACTTC. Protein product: CASSFGQAGAVETQYF.

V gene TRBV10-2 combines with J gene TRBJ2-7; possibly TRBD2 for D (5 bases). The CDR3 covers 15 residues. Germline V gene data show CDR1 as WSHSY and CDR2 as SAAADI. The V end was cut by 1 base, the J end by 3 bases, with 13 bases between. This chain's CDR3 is CASSEWETLDYEQYF. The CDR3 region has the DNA TGCGCCAGCAGTGAGTGGGAGACTCTGGACTACGAGCAGTACTTC.

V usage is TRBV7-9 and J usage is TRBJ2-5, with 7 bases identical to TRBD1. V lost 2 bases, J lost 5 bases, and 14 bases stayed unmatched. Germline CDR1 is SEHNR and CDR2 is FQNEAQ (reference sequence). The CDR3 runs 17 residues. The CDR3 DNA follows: TGTGCCAGCAGCTTATCCCCTACGGGACAGCTCCGGGAGACCCAGTACTTC. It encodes CASSLSPTGQLRETQYF.

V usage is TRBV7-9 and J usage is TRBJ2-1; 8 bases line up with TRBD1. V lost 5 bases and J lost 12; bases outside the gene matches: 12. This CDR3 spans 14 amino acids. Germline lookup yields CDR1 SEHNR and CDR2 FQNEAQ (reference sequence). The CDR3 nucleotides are TGTGCCAGCAGCCCCGGACAGGGAAAGAGCACGCAGTTCTTC. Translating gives CASSPGQGKSTQFF.

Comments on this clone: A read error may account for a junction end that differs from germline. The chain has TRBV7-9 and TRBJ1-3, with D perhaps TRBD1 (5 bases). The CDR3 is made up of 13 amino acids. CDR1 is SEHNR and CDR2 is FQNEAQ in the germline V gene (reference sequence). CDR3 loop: CSSSFQGGNTIYF. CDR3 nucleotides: TGTTCCAGCAGCTTTCAGGGAGGAAACACCATATATTTT. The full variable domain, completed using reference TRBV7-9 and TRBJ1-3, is DTGVSQNPRHKITKRGQNVTFRCDPISEHNRLYWYRQTLGQGPEFLTYFQNEAQLEKSRLLSDRFSAERPKGSFSTLEIQRTEQGDSAMYLCSSSFQGGNTIYFGEGSWLTVV.

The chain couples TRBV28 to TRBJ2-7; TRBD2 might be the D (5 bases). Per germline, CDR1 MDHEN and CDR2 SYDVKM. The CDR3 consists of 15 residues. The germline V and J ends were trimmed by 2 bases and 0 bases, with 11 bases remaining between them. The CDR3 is CASSLGWENSYEQYF. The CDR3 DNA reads TGTGCCAGCAGTTTAGGATGGGAGAACTCCTACGAGCAGTACTTC.

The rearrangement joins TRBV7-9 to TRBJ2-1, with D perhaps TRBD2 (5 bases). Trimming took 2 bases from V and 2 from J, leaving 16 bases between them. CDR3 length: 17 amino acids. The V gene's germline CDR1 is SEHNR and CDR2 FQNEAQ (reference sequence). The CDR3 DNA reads TGTGCCAGCAGCTTAAATATCTTAGGACTTACCTACAATGAGCAGTTCTTC. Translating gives CASSLNILGLTYNEQFF.

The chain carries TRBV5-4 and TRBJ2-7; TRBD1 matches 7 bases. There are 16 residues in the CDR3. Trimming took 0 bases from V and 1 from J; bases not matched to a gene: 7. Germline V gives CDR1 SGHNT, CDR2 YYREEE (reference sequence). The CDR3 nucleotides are TGTGCCAGCAGCTTGGGGGCAGGGGGAAGTTCCTACGAGCAGTACTTC. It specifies CASSLGAGGSSYEQYF.